These 8 T cell receptor beta chains originate from one sample sequenced in a study of T-cell reconstitution after alpha-beta-depleted transplantation in children. Construction of the TCRbeta library involved unique molecular identifiers. TCRdb re-called the PCR reads with MiXCR, one entry per CDR3 protein. The sample consists of about 300,000 distinct CDR3 sequences, 10% of them appearing once. Specimen: PBMCs, collected before TCRalphabeta/CD19-depleted stem cell transplant. These receptors were taken from a boy younger than two with acute myeloid leukemia, due to receive a stem cell transplant.

This clonotype was observed a handful of times. V gene TRBV5-5 combines with J gene TRBJ2-1; the match to TRBD1 covers 8 bases. The CDR3 extends over 12 amino acids. CDR1 SGHKS and CDR2 YYEKEE come from the germline V gene (reference sequence). The V segment lost 6 bases and the J segment 7 bases; nucleotides outside the gene matches: 3. CDR3: CASTRTGNEQFF. The CDR3 DNA reads as TGTGCCAGCACCCGGACAGGGAATGAGCAGTTCTTC.

The V and J genes are TRBV11-3 and TRBJ2-1, with TRBD2 matching over 8 bases. With V trimmed by 5 bases and J by 0 bases, 6 bases remained unmatched. Germline V gene sequence: CDR1 SGHNT, CDR2 YENEEA. CDR3 size: 16 residues. CDR3 sequence (DNA): TGTGCCAGCAGCCCGGGAGGGCGGGGCTCCTACAATGAGCAGTTCTTC. This translates into CASSPGGRGSYNEQFF.

This clonotype was seen at least ten times. The V and J genes are TRBV9 and TRBJ1-5; possibly TRBD1 for D (6 bases). The CDR3 consists of 15 residues. The V end lost 0 bases, the J end lost 4 bases, and 11 bases lay between the germline ends. CDR1 and CDR2 (germline): SGDLS, YYNGEE. The CDR3, as DNA: TGTGCCAGCAGCGTAGAGGGGGTGGCGAATCAGCCCCAGCATTTT. Encoded protein: CASSVEGVANQPQHF.

This clonotype has a count of ten or more. The gene calls are TRBV20-1 and TRBJ1-5, with a possible D match to TRBD1 (5 bases). The CDR3 sequence is 16 residues long. V dropped 1 base and J dropped 1 base, with 14 bases sitting between them. The germline gives CDR1 DFQATT, CDR2 SNEGSKA (reference sequence). The CDR3 protein is CSARVWSWDSNQPQHF. The CDR3 DNA reads TGCAGTGCTAGAGTTTGGAGTTGGGACAGCAATCAGCCCCAGCATTTT.

There are many counts of this clonotype. The chain combines TRBV6-1 with TRBJ2-3; D uncertain. Germline loops: CDR1 MNHNS, CDR2 SASEGT. This CDR3 has 13 amino acids. The ends were cut back, 5 bases at V and 6 bases at J, with 12 bases in the middle. The CDR3 protein is CASSTQGLDTQYF. The DNA of the CDR3 is TGTGCCAGCAGTACCCAAGGGCTGGATACGCAGTATTTT.

This chain links TRBV18 with TRBJ2-7; 7 bases are a match to TRBD2. Germline V CDR1 and CDR2: KGHSH, LQKENI. The length of the CDR3 is 16 residues. The ends lost 3 bases at V and 2 bases at J; junction bases unmatched: 10. The CDR3 reads CASSPLGLPPPYEQYF. The DNA of the CDR3 is TGTGCCAGCTCACCCCTGGGACTACCGCCCCCCTACGAGCAGTACTTC.

This chain links TRBV13 with TRBJ1-6, with 7 bases lining up with TRBD1. CDR1 PRHDT and CDR2 FYEKMQ come from the germline V gene (reference sequence). V shed 3 bases and J 9 bases; nucleotides not matched to a gene: 8. This CDR3 region has 15 residues. The CDR3: CASSFGTATSSPLHF. DNA for the CDR3: TGTGCCAGCAGCTTCGGGACAGCTACTAGTTCACCCCTCCACTTT.

The sample holds many counts of this clonotype. This rearrangement joins TRBV28 to TRBJ2-5; TRBD1 matches at 10 bases. Germline loops: CDR1 MDHEN, CDR2 SYDVKM. The CDR3 spans 19 residues. V dropped 1 base and J dropped 1; count of bases not matched to a gene: 12. CDR3 loop: CASSLYGTGAISSQETQYF. The CDR3 DNA sequence: TGTGCCAGCAGTTTATACGGGACAGGGGCCATCTCATCCCAAGAGACCCAGTACTTC.